This TCR beta chain was captured in a study of graft-versus-host responses after intestinal transplantation. The CDR3 spans 13 residues. Germline-derived CDR1 and CDR2 are LNHNV and YYDKDF (reference sequence). A remark on this clone: No antigen is known for it.

TCRdb's copy holds only in-frame clones and misses some; the assay was immunoSEQ multiplex PCR. Of approximately 88,000 clones detected, roughly 88% appear once; the ten largest clones hold 0.095% to 0.11%. Study-level results: The authors found GvH clones in recipient marrow, some appearing first in ileum or blood.

The receptor's source is a human donor who received an intestinal transplant. Sequencing was performed on unstimulated CD4+ T cells sorted from spleen or lymph node cells, taken before intestinal transplant. The rearrangement joins TRBV15 to TRBJ2-5; possible D gene TRBD2, 6 bases. The DNA matches TRBJ2-7 better at its end, which makes the J call doubtful. The CDR3 protein is CATSREGGFEQYF. As DNA, the CDR3 is TGTGCCACCAGCAGAGAAGGAGGGTTCGAGCAGTACTTC.